What follows are 14 T cell receptor beta chains derived from one specimen sequenced in a study of CD8 T cells in Susac syndrome. RNA was extracted with the RNeasy kit, and a quantity of about 0.5 to 1 ug was reverse transcribed using random hexamers. Each CDR3 protein is one row after TCRdb ran MiXCR on the immunoSEQ multiplex PCR reads. The data show 190,000 or so distinct CDR3 sequences, 85% to 95% seen once. The sequenced material came from CD4+ T cells from PBMCs. Receptors were obtained from a human donor with multiple sclerosis.

The CDR3 bases are TGCAGTGCTGGTTCTAGCGGGGGGTACACAGATACGCAGTATTTT. Translating it yields CSAGSSGGYTDTQYF. The chain couples TRBV20-1 to TRBJ2-3, with 11 nucleotides matching TRBD2. The CDR3 totals 15 residues. Germline V lookup: CDR1 DFQATT, CDR2 SNEGSKA (reference sequence). V was pared by 5 bases and J by 2 bases, with 6 bases of the junction left unmatched.

This CDR3 reads CASSPVARGELFF. The CDR3 DNA sequence: TGTGCCAGCTCACCGGTCGCACGGGGGGAGCTGTTTTTT. V and J are TRBV18 and TRBJ2-2, with D uncertain. The V and J ends lost 3 bases and 8 bases respectively, with 10 bases between them. CDR1 is KGHSH and CDR2 is LQKENI in the germline V gene. CDR3 length: 13 amino acids. Supplemented by reference TRBV18 and TRBJ2-2, the full variable domain reads NAGVMQNPRHLVRRRGQEARLRCSPMKGHSHVYWYRQLPEEGLKFMVYLQKENIIDESGMPKERFSAEFPKEGPSILRIQQVVRGDSAAYFCASSPVARGELFFGEGSRLTVL.

This chain joins TRBV20-1 and TRBJ2-5; D possibly uses TRBD1 or TRBD2 (5 bases each). Germline lookup yields CDR1 DFQATT and CDR2 SNEGSKA (reference sequence). CDR3 size: 14 residues. Trimming stripped 6 bases from V and 4 bases from J, with 18 bases between. The CDR3, as DNA: TGCAGTGCGGTACCCGGGACCACAGTAGAGACCCAGTACTTC. Amino acid sequence: CSAVPGTTVETQYF.

The chain joins TRBV30 to TRBJ1-6; D call uncertain. Germline values: CDR1 GTSNPN, CDR2 SVGIG (reference sequence). This CDR3 region has 15 residues. The V gene lost 2 bases and the J gene lost 0 bases, with 8 bases spanning the gap. As DNA, the CDR3 is TGTGCCTGGAGTCCGCTGAGCTCCTATAATTCACCCCTCCACTTT. It yields the protein CAWSPLSSYNSPLHF.

J is TRBJ2-1 and V is TRBV5-4; 9 nucleotides align to TRBD1. The germline CDR1 and CDR2 sequences are SGHNT and YYREEE (reference sequence). The CDR3 loop spans 17 amino acids. J gave up 3 bases and V 4 bases, and 11 bases lay outside the gene matches. CDR3 region: CASSNPRDRVGYNEQFF. CDR3 bases: TGTGCCAGCAGCAACCCCCGGGACAGGGTAGGCTACAATGAGCAGTTCTTC.

CDR3 residues: CASGQNMNQPQHF. CDR3 nucleotide sequence: TGTGCCAGCGGCCAGAATATGAATCAGCCCCAGCATTTT. The rearrangement uses TRBV6-1 and TRBJ1-5; D is ambiguous. Trimming stripped 8 bases from V and 4 bases from J, with 12 bases between. This CDR3 spans 13 amino acids. CDR1 and CDR2 (germline): MNHNS, SASEGT.

This chain uses TRBV30 with TRBJ1-1; D remains unclear. This CDR3 has 14 amino acids. V was clipped by 4 bases and J by 5 bases, with 17 bases between them. The V gene's germline CDR1 is GTSNPN and CDR2 SVGIG (reference sequence). CDR3 residues: CAWNIGTTGTEAFF. The CDR3 DNA is TGTGCCTGGAATATCGGCACGACTGGGACTGAAGCTTTCTTT.

J is TRBJ1-4 and V is TRBV20-1; D is unclear. The CDR3 consists of 14 residues. Looked up from germline, CDR1 is DFQATT and CDR2 is SNEGSKA (reference sequence). With 5 bases removed from V and 0 bases from J, the gap between germline ends came to 10 bases. The chain's CDR3 is CSAPDVPTNEKLFF. In DNA form, the CDR3 reads TGCAGTGCTCCCGACGTCCCAACTAATGAAAAACTGTTTTTT.

CDR3 DNA sequence: TGCAGCTCCCGGGGGGGCGGGGAGCAGTTCTTC. Protein product: CSSRGGGEQFF. This chain connects TRBV29-1 to TRBJ2-1; TRBD2 matches at 8 bases. Germline V gene data show CDR1 as SQVTM and CDR2 as ANQGSEA. After removal of 8 bases from V and 10 bases from J, the junction contained 7 bases not matched to a gene. This CDR3 comprises 11 residues.

V and J are TRBV3-1 and TRBJ2-7; perhaps TRBD1 as D (5 bases). CDR3 length: 12 residues. Germline CDR1 is LGHDT and CDR2 is YNNKEL (reference sequence). Trimming stripped 7 bases from V and 5 bases from J, with 12 bases between. The CDR3 spells CASNFGRDEQYF. The CDR3 DNA sequence: TGTGCCAGCAACTTTGGCAGGGACGAGCAGTACTTC.

The chain employs TRBV29-1 and TRBJ2-3, with 9 bases aligning to TRBD1. Per germline, CDR1 SQVTM and CDR2 ANQGSEA. The CDR3 is 14 residues long. J lost 1 base, V lost 4 bases, and 3 bases had no gene match. The DNA for the CDR3 is TGCAGCGTTGGGCGGGACAGGGGCACAGATACGCAGTATTTT. Translated: CSVGRDRGTDTQYF.

The chain joins TRBV7-9 to TRBJ2-1; TRBD1 might be the D (5 bases). The length of the CDR3 is 14 residues. The V and J ends lost 1 base and 5 bases respectively, with 9 bases between them. Looked up from germline, CDR1 is SEHNR and CDR2 is FQNEAQ (reference sequence). The CDR3 region has the DNA TGTGCCAGCAGCTTAGGGGGCCTAAACAATGAGCAGTTCTTC. Its protein product is CASSLGGLNNEQFF.

The chain uses TRBV29-1 and TRBJ2-2; 9 bases match TRBD1. The trim removed 6 bases at V and 6 bases at J, leaving 5 bases unmatched. The CDR3 totals 13 residues. Germline CDR1 SQVTM, CDR2 ANQGSEA. CDR3 in DNA: TGCAGCGTACTACGGACAGGGGCCGGGGAGCTGTTTTTT. As protein: CSVLRTGAGELFF.

The chain uses TRBV12-3 or TRBV12-4 and TRBJ1-5, with TRBD1 matching 7 bases. V shed 6 bases and J 6 bases; nucleotides not matched to a gene: 8. The CDR3 has 14 residues. CDR3 sequence (DNA): TGTGCCAGCAGACACGACAGGGAGAGTCAGCCCCAGCATTTT. Translated: CASRHDRESQPQHF.